This passage covers 10 T cell receptor beta chains from one sample sequenced in a study of HIV-infected patients and healthy controls. TCRdb reprocessed the 5' RACE reads via MiXCR and lists one record per CDR3 protein. The sample has 15,000 to 20,000 distinct CDR3 sequences; around 20% are singletons. Input material: CD8+ T cells from blood. The source of these receptors is a human donor in good health.

This clonotype was detected a few times. The genes are TRBV27 and TRBJ2-1; D is perhaps TRBD1 (5 bases). Germline CDR1 MNHEY, CDR2 SMNVEV (reference sequence). This CDR3 region has 16 residues. V was shortened by 2 bases and J by 0 bases, with 11 bases between the two germline ends. The DNA for the CDR3 is TGTGCCAGCAGTTTACAGGGTCTCCGCTCCTACAATGAGCAGTTCTTC. Protein sequence: CASSLQGLRSYNEQFF.

The chain links TRBV7-9 to TRBJ2-5, with 9 bases that match TRBD2. The CDR3 runs 17 residues. From germline, CDR1 is SEHNR and CDR2 FQNEAQ (reference sequence). V lost 8 bases, J lost 4 bases, and 17 bases stayed unmatched. CDR3 bases: TGTGCCAGCGGCAACCTTCTAGCGGGGAAATTCGGAGAGACCCAGTACTTC. Translating it yields CASGNLLAGKFGETQYF.

The V call is TRBV9, the J call TRBJ2-1; 7 positions match TRBD1. The junction had 8 bases not matched to a gene; V was cut back by 4 bases and J by 4 bases. Germline V gene lookup returns CDR1 SGDLS and CDR2 YYNGEE. There are 15 residues in the CDR3. For the CDR3, the DNA is TGTGCCAGCAGCTCGTCCCGGGACAGATACAATGAGCAGTTCTTC. It is translated as CASSSSRDRYNEQFF.

Ten or more counts support this clonotype. The chain couples TRBV7-2 to TRBJ1-2, with 9 nucleotides matching TRBD1. The CDR3 is 14 residues long. Trimming removed 5 bases from V and 8 bases from J; junction bases left unmatched: 9. Germline values: CDR1 SGHTA, CDR2 FQGNSA. Here the CDR3 DNA reads TGTGCCAGCAGCCATACAGGGGGCGCGGTAGGCTACACCTTC. Its translation is CASSHTGGAVGYTF.

This clonotype has more than one count but fewer than ten. V is TRBV6-6 and J is TRBJ1-6; TRBD1 might be the D (6 bases). V gave up 6 bases and J gave up 8 bases, with 23 bases separating them. The CDR3 covers 17 residues. Germline CDR1 MNHNY, CDR2 SVGAGI (reference sequence). This chain's CDR3 is CASRLWDTTYSHSPLHF. For the CDR3, the DNA is TGTGCCAGCAGACTTTGGGACACCACTTATAGCCATTCACCCCTCCACTTT.

The rearrangement links TRBV6-5 to TRBJ1-1; no clear D gene. Germline CDR1 MNHEY, CDR2 SVGAGI. CDR3 length: 13 amino acids. V lost 0 bases, J lost 8 bases, and 10 bases lay in between. The CDR3 here is CASSYSLLTEAFF. CDR3 nucleotide sequence: TGTGCCAGCAGTTACTCTCTTCTGACGGAAGCTTTCTTT.

V gene TRBV7-9 combines with J gene TRBJ1-1; D remains unclear. Germline CDR1 reads SEHNR; CDR2 reads FQNEAQ (reference sequence). The CDR3 loop spans 16 amino acids. V was pared by 4 bases and J by 4 bases, with 19 bases between. The CDR3 coding sequence is TGTGCCAGCAGCTCCGGACGGATTGAGATGGGCACTGAAGCTTTCTTT. It translates to CASSSGRIEMGTEAFF.

This clonotype was seen a handful of times. The genes are TRBV19 and TRBJ1-4; D is perhaps TRBD1 (5 bases). Germline V lookup: CDR1 LNHDA, CDR2 SQIVND (reference sequence). V was trimmed by 4 bases and J by 6 bases, leaving 12 bases between them. This CDR3 spans 14 amino acids. The CDR3 coding sequence is TGTGCCAGTAGTAGAGGAAGGGGTGATGAAAAACTGTTTTTT. It specifies CASSRGRGDEKLFF.

The V gene is TRBV7-9, the J gene TRBJ1-1; the D gene is possibly TRBD1 (5 bases). This CDR3 is 9 amino acids long. CDR1 and CDR2 from the germline V gene are SEHNR and FQNEAQ (reference sequence). The V end was cut by 2 bases, the J end by 13 bases, with 5 bases between. CDR3 in DNA: TGTGCCAGCAGCTTACAGGGTTTCTTT. Translating gives CASSLQGFF.

This clonotype was detected ten times or more. J is TRBJ1-1 and V is TRBV6-6; D uncertain. Germline V lookup: CDR1 MNHNY, CDR2 SVGAGI (reference sequence). The CDR3 runs 13 residues. V was pared by 0 bases and J by 4 bases, with 6 bases between. The CDR3 sequence: CASSYSQTTEAFF. DNA for the CDR3: TGTGCCAGCAGTTACTCCCAAACCACTGAAGCTTTCTTT.